The 27 T cell receptor beta chains given below trace back to one sample, sequenced in a study of early T cells in non-severe SARS-CoV-2 infection. TCRdb analysed the 5' RACE reads with MiXCR anew, one entry per CDR3 protein. The table lists around 46,000 distinct CDR3 sequences, almost 5.5% of them singletons. The sequencing used whole blood, collected at baseline. Receptor source: an adult who was a healthcare worker with PCR-confirmed SARS-CoV-2 infection or an uninfected control (not recorded which).

This clonotype was observed at least ten times. The CDR3: CASSFSISSRETQYF. DNA of the CDR3: TGTGCCAGCAGTTTTAGTATTTCAAGTAGGGAGACCCAGTACTTC. The gene calls are TRBV28 and TRBJ2-5, with unresolved D. CDR1 and CDR2 from the germline V gene are MDHEN and SYDVKM. V gave up 3 bases and J gave up 5 bases, with 16 bases separating them. CDR3 size: 15 residues.

There are many counts of this clonotype. The chain carries TRBV21-1 and TRBJ2-1; the D segment call TRBD1 is taken from the table without a DNA check. TRBV21-1 is annotated as a pseudogene. The CDR3 runs to 16 residues. The CDR3 spells CASGSRGQGMIRDTFF. In DNA, the CDR3 is TGTGCCAGCGGATCGCGGGGACAGGGTATGATTCGGGATACATTCTTC.

In this sample, this clonotype turned up many times. The gene calls are TRBV20-1 and TRBJ2-2, with D possibly TRBD1 on 6 matching bases. V gave up 0 bases and J gave up 8 bases, with 16 bases separating them. Germline V gene data show CDR1 as DFQATT and CDR2 as SNEGSKA (reference sequence). This CDR3 is 15 amino acids long. CDR3 region: CSAREGDRRTGELFF. The CDR3 bases are TGCAGTGCTAGAGAAGGAGACAGGCGAACAGGGGAGCTGTTTTTT.

This clonotype was picked up many times. This chain connects TRBV6-1 to TRBJ2-7; 8 bases are shared with TRBD1. CDR3 size: 15 residues. Germline V gene lookup returns CDR1 MNHNS and CDR2 SASEGT. V dropped 4 bases and J dropped 4; count of bases not matched to a gene: 9. This chain's CDR3 is CASSVGTGPFYEQYF. The CDR3 DNA sequence: TGTGCCAGCAGTGTTGGGACAGGTCCCTTTTACGAGCAGTACTTC.

In this sample, this clonotype turned up many times. This sequence joins TRBV5-1 and TRBJ2-7; D is unresolved. Germline values: CDR1 SGHRS, CDR2 YFSETQ. The CDR3 contains 12 residues. V dropped 2 bases and J dropped 3 bases, with 6 bases sitting between them. The CDR3 reads CASSFSSYEQYF. The CDR3, as DNA: TGCGCCAGCAGCTTCAGTAGCTACGAGCAGTACTTC.

The sample holds many counts of this clonotype. V gene TRBV10-1 combines with J gene TRBJ2-7, with D perhaps TRBD2 (5 bases). The CDR3 consists of 13 residues. The germline V and J ends were trimmed by 5 bases and 1 base, with 9 bases remaining between them. Germline V gene lookup returns CDR1 WNHNN and CDR2 SYGVQD (reference sequence). The CDR3 reads CASSSRLSYEQYF. The CDR3 DNA sequence: TGCGCCAGCAGTTCCCGACTATCCTACGAGCAGTACTTC.

This clonotype was detected only a few times. The rearrangement uses TRBV2 and TRBJ2-5, with 9 bases aligning to TRBD2. The germline CDR1 and CDR2 sequences are SNHLY and FYNNEI. The V segment lost 3 bases and the J segment 5 bases; nucleotides outside the gene matches: 7. CDR3 length equals 15 residues. CDR3 DNA: TGTGCCAGCAGTGAGTTAGCGGGAGTTTCGGAGACCCAGTACTTC. Translation gives CASSELAGVSETQYF.

Ten or more counts support this clonotype. The J gene is TRBJ2-3, the V gene TRBV11-2; D not resolved. CDR1 SGHAT and CDR2 FQNNGV come from the germline V gene. Trimming removed 5 bases from V and 5 bases from J, with 11 bases in between. CDR3 length: 13 amino acids. The CDR3 nucleotides are TGTGCCAGCAGCCCAAGTCTGGAAGATACGCAGTATTTT. As protein: CASSPSLEDTQYF.

Worth noting for this clonotype: Since a much larger clone is just one base distant, this may be a read error. V gene TRBV28 combines with J gene TRBJ1-2; D is perhaps TRBD1 (5 bases). The CDR3 consists of 13 residues. The germline V gene has CDR1 MDHEN and CDR2 SYDVKM. The CDR3 loop is CANSRGFGYGYTF. The CDR3 DNA is TGTGCCAACAGTAGGGGCTTTGGATATGGCTACACCTTC.

This clonotype was recorded at least ten times. This chain joins TRBV29-1 and TRBJ1-2, with D tentatively TRBD1 (5 bases). Germline values: CDR1 SQVTM, CDR2 ANQGSEA. The CDR3 extends over 11 amino acids. V was pared by 6 bases and J by 1 base, with 6 bases between. The CDR3 loop is CSVQVNYGYTF. The CDR3 coding sequence is TGCAGCGTACAGGTTAACTATGGCTACACCTTC.

This clonotype was observed many times. The chain joins TRBV9 to TRBJ2-1; D might be TRBD2 (5 bases). This CDR3 has 17 amino acids. From germline, CDR1 is SGDLS and CDR2 YYNGEE. Trimming left V 3 bases short and J 7 bases short, with 23 bases between. The CDR3 DNA is TGTGCCAGCAGCGCCGCCCCACTAGATTTTGCTTCTAATGAGCAGTTCTTC. It codes for CASSAAPLDFASNEQFF. The full variable domain, its missing parts supplied by reference TRBV9 and TRBJ2-1, is DSGVTQTPKHLITATGQRVTLRCSPRSGDLSVYWYQQSLDQGLQFLIQYYNGEERAKGNILERFSAQQFPDLHSELNLSSLELGDSALYFCASSAAPLDFASNEQFFGPGTRLTVL.

This clonotype was observed at least ten times. The chain combines TRBV15 with TRBJ2-1, with D maybe TRBD2 (6 bases). Germline V gene lookup returns CDR1 LNHNV and CDR2 YYDKDF (reference sequence). The CDR3 extends over 18 amino acids. Trimming removed 5 bases at V and 0 bases at J, with 20 bases between. CDR3 amino acids: CATSSRARVGLSYNEQFF. Written as DNA, the CDR3 is TGTGCCACCAGCTCGAGGGCCCGGGTGGGACTCTCCTACAATGAGCAGTTCTTC.

Only a few counts were recorded for this clonotype. The chain links TRBV2 to TRBJ2-7; D remains ambiguous. V lost 8 bases and J 4 bases, leaving 9 bases between the germline ends. The length of the CDR3 is 11 residues. Germline CDR1 reads SNHLY; CDR2 reads FYNNEI. The CDR3: CASAAWYEQYF. CDR3 DNA sequence: TGTGCCAGCGCCGCGTGGTACGAGCAGTACTTC.

This clonotype occurred many times. The chain is built from TRBV13 and TRBJ2-5; TRBD2 is a possible D gene (6 bases). CDR1 PRHDT and CDR2 FYEKMQ come from the germline V gene (reference sequence). The CDR3 loop spans 14 amino acids. The germline V and J ends were trimmed by 6 bases and 1 base, with 12 bases remaining between them. CDR3 sequence reads: CASSLRGGQETQYF. For the CDR3, the DNA is TGTGCCAGCAGTTTAAGGGGAGGCCAAGAGACCCAGTACTTC. Together with reference TRBV13 and TRBJ2-5, the CDR3 gives the full variable domain: AAGVIQSPRHLIKEKRETATLKCYPIPRHDTVYWYQQGPGQDPQFLISFYEKMQSDKGSIPDRFSAQQFSDYHSELNMSSLELGDSALYFCASSLRGGQETQYFGPGTRLLVL.

This clonotype is medium-sized in the sample. V is TRBV29-1 and J is TRBJ1-1; D is ambiguous. Trimming stripped 3 bases from V and 8 bases from J, with 10 bases between. Germline CDR1 SQVTM, CDR2 ANQGSEA. The CDR3 length is 11 residues. CDR3 bases: TGCAGCGTTGATTCCGGCTTCGAAGCTTTCTTT. Its protein is CSVDSGFEAFF.

At least ten counts were recorded for this clonotype. V gene TRBV6-5 combines with J gene TRBJ2-5; 10 bases agree with TRBD2. CDR1 and CDR2 from the germline V gene are MNHEY and SVGAGI. V shed 7 bases and J 2 bases; nucleotides not matched to a gene: 7. This CDR3 has 15 residues. Here the CDR3 reads CASTPLAGRQETQYF. DNA for the CDR3: TGTGCCAGCACCCCACTAGCGGGACGACAAGAGACCCAGTACTTC.

In this sample, this clonotype turned up a few times. CDR3 amino acids: CASSPTSGSIDEQFF. CDR3 nucleotide sequence: TGTGCCAGCAGTCCCACTAGCGGGAGTATCGATGAGCAGTTCTTC. This chain joins TRBV7-3 and TRBJ2-1; TRBD2 matches 11 bases. The germline gives CDR1 SGHTA, CDR2 FQGTGA. The CDR3 length is 15 residues. Unmatched junction bases numbered 9, after V lost 6 bases and J lost 8 bases.

As regards this clonotype: A read error may account for a junction end that differs from germline. The V and J genes are TRBV27 and TRBJ2-4; the match to TRBD2 covers 12 bases. The CDR3 runs to 17 residues. Germline loops: CDR1 MNHEY, CDR2 SMNVEV (reference sequence). CDR3 sequence (DNA): TGTGCCAGCAGTTTGCTAGCGGGAGGGCGGACCAAAAGCATTCAGTACTTC. Amino acid sequence: CASSLLAGGRTKSIQYF.

The chain employs TRBV7-6 and TRBJ2-1, with D possibly TRBD2 on 6 matching bases. Trimming took 0 bases from V and 7 from J, leaving 10 bases between them. The germline gives CDR1 SGHVS, CDR2 FNYEAQ. The CDR3 has 14 residues. The CDR3 spells CASSLALARNEQFF. DNA of the CDR3: TGTGCCAGCAGCTTAGCCCTAGCGAGGAATGAGCAGTTCTTC.

At least ten counts were recorded for this clonotype. The chain couples TRBV7-6 to TRBJ1-3; D remains unclear. This CDR3 is 14 amino acids long. V was clipped by 4 bases and J by 0 bases, with 7 bases between them. Germline CDR1 reads SGHVS; CDR2 reads FNYEAQ. The CDR3 reads CASSSGISGNTIYF. CDR3 DNA: TGTGCCAGCAGCTCCGGTATCTCTGGAAACACCATATATTTT.

At least ten counts were recorded for this clonotype. This chain joins TRBV5-1 and TRBJ1-5, with unresolved D. CDR1 is SGHRS, CDR2 YFSETQ, per germline. Trimming removed 0 bases at V and 7 bases at J, with 14 bases between. The CDR3 has 15 residues. CDR3 sequence: CASSLGSVEDQPQHF. The CDR3 DNA is TGCGCCAGCAGCTTGGGTTCGGTCGAGGACCAGCCCCAGCATTTT.

This clonotype was recorded many times. The chain's CDR3 is CASSLGGTNEKLFF. The CDR3 DNA reads TGTGCCAGCAGCTTGGGGGGAACTAATGAAAAACTGTTTTTT. The chain combines TRBV11-2 with TRBJ1-4, with TRBD1 as a possible D gene (5 bases). Trimming shortened V by 3 bases and J by 1 base, and 6 bases separated the two germline ends. Germline CDR1 reads SGHAT; CDR2 reads FQNNGV. The CDR3 length is 14 residues.

Ten or more counts support this clonotype. J is TRBJ2-3 and V is TRBV5-1, with D possibly being TRBD2 (6 bases). The CDR3 runs to 17 residues. V lost 2 bases and J lost 2, with 18 bases in between. Germline V gives CDR1 SGHRS, CDR2 YFSETQ. CDR3: CASSFPSGGSTTDTQYF. Written as DNA, the CDR3 is TGCGCCAGCAGCTTTCCTTCTGGGGGGAGTACCACAGATACGCAGTATTTT.

This clonotype was counted at least ten times. This chain joins TRBV7-9 and TRBJ2-5, with D perhaps TRBD1 or TRBD2 (5 bases each). CDR1 is SEHNR and CDR2 is FQNEAQ in the germline V gene (reference sequence). V lost 1 base and J 2 bases, leaving 11 bases between the germline ends. The CDR3 is 15 residues long. The CDR3 DNA sequence: TGTGCCAGCAGCTTAGAGGGACCGATACAAGAGACCCAGTACTTC. It codes for CASSLEGPIQETQYF. Drawing the rest from reference TRBV7-9 and TRBJ2-5, the complete variable domain is DTGVSQNPRHKITKRGQNVTFRCDPISEHNRLYWYRQTLGQGPEFLTYFQNEAQLEKSRLLSDRFSAERPKGSFSTLEIQRTEQGDSAMYLCASSLEGPIQETQYFGPGTRLLVL.

The sample holds many counts of this clonotype. The genes are TRBV10-3 and TRBJ2-1; D is unresolved. The CDR3 covers 13 residues. The V gene lost 5 bases and the J gene lost 7 bases, with 12 bases spanning the gap. Germline V gene lookup returns CDR1 ENHRY and CDR2 SYGVKD. The CDR3 DNA reads TGTGCCATCAGTCACCCACCAGCAAATGAGCAGTTCTTC. Translation gives CAISHPPANEQFF.

This clonotype has a count of ten or more. The chain carries TRBV7-6 and TRBJ2-7; 11 bases line up with TRBD2. Germline lookup yields CDR1 SGHVS and CDR2 FNYEAQ. Trimming removed 1 base from V and 12 bases from J; junction bases left unmatched: 8. The CDR3 totals 14 residues. The CDR3 here is CASSLDQASGRRYF. The CDR3 DNA follows: TGTGCCAGCAGCTTAGATCAGGCTAGCGGGAGGCGGTACTTC.

This clonotype was seen many times. This chain's CDR3 is CASSHRTGGQPQHF. The CDR3 nucleotides are TGTGCCAGCAGCCATAGGACAGGGGGACAGCCCCAGCATTTT. The rearrangement links TRBV16 to TRBJ1-5; 10 bases align to TRBD1. This CDR3 region has 14 residues. The germline gives CDR1 KGHSY, CDR2 FQNENV. With V trimmed by 3 bases and J by 7 bases, 3 bases remained unmatched.